Listed below are T cell receptor beta chains from one sample, sequenced in a study of cytomegalovirus exposure and HLA in healthy donors. The protocol was immunoSEQ multiplex PCR, while the TCRdb copy is restricted to in-frame clones and leaves out a portion. The sample includes roughly 150,000 clones, around 83% of them seen just once. The sequencing sample was made of PBMCs. The receptor set was obtained from a woman aged 18-30 years in good health and CMV-seronegative. Both conserved end residues are part of each CDR3. A D gene is named only where the DNA matches it firmly. Clone size is stated in some rows and not others, as once, few, many or a class when expanded.

clone_size cdr3_length j_call d_call v_call cdr3_nt cdr3_aa
- 14 TRBJ1-2 - TRBV6-6 TGTGCCAGCAGTCCTTTGGCCCCAGGGGATGGCTACACCTTC CASSPLAPGDGYTF
- 14 TRBJ2-3 - TRBV5-1 TGCGCCAGCAGCTTCGGTCACGGTACAGATACGCAGTATTTT CASSFGHGTDTQYF
- 18 TRBJ2-1 TRBD2 TRBV9 TGTGCCAGCAGCCTTGGACTAGCGGGAGGCCTACAATACAATGAGCAGTTCTTC CASSLGLAGGLQYNEQFF
- 15 TRBJ2-1 - TRBV7-2 TGTGCCAGCAGCTTAGTGTCAGGGGGGTACAATGAGCAGTTCTTC CASSLVSGGYNEQFF
- 14 TRBJ2-3 - TRBV6-5 TGTGCCAGCAGTTATCGGGACATCACAGATACGCAGTATTTT CASSYRDITDTQYF
- 15 TRBJ1-3 - TRBV25-1 TGTGCCAGCAGTGAGCGCCGGTTTTCTGGAAACACCATATATTTT CASSERRFSGNTIYF
- 20 TRBJ1-2 TRBD1 TRBV5-4 TGTGCCAGCAGCTTGTTCCCCCGGATGATGGGACAGCCCACTAACTATGGCTACACCTTC CASSLFPRMMGQPTNYGYTF
- 16 TRBJ2-1 TRBD2 TRBV28 TGTGCCAGCATCTCTAGCGGGAGGATTGAGTACAATGAGCAGTTCTTC CASISSGRIEYNEQFF
- 11 TRBJ2-3 - TRBV15 TGTGCCACCAGCATAACAGATACGCAGTATTTT CATSITDTQYF
- 16 TRBJ2-7 TRBD1 TRBV28 TGTGCCAGCAGTCTCTACTTAGACAGGGAGAAAATCGAGCAGTACTTC CASSLYLDREKIEQYF
- 15 TRBJ2-1 - TRBV28 TGTGCCAGCAGTTTCAAAGGCGCATGGAGCAATGAGCAGTTCTTC CASSFKGAWSNEQFF
few 14 TRBJ1-4 - TRBV7-2 TGTGCCAGCAGCTTATCGCGCGGTGGTGAAAAACTGTTTTTT CASSLSRGGEKLFF
- 13 TRBJ2-1 TRBD2 TRBV13 TGTGCCACCTGGACTAGCGTTAGCCATGAGCAGTTCTTC CATWTSVSHEQFF
- 13 TRBJ2-7 - TRBV7-6 TGTGCCAGCAGCTTAGGCCTAGACTACGAGCAGTACTTC CASSLGLDYEQYF
once 14 TRBJ2-1 - TRBV29-1 TGCAGCGTGATAGGGGGAAGCTCCTACAATGAGCAGTTCTTC CSVIGGSSYNEQFF
- 15 TRBJ1-4 - TRBV7-9 TGTGCCAGCAGCCCGGGACTGTCCGGAGGTGAAAAACTGTTTTTT CASSPGLSGGEKLFF
- 15 TRBJ2-2 - TRBV27 TGTGCCAGCAGTTTTGCGGGGGCGAGCACCGGGGAGCTGTTTTTT CASSFAGASTGELFF
- 15 TRBJ2-1 - TRBV19 TGTGCCAGTAGTATGGCAGGCCCGTCCTACAATGAGCAGTTCTTC CASSMAGPSYNEQFF
- 15 TRBJ2-6 TRBD1 TRBV19 TGTGCCAGTATCCCGACAGGGTCTGGGGCCAACGTCCTGACTTTC CASIPTGSGANVLTF
- 15 TRBJ2-1 TRBD2 TRBV7-3 TGTGCCAGCAGCCTTGGGACTAGCGGGAACAATGAGCAGTTCTTC CASSLGTSGNNEQFF
few 13 TRBJ2-7 - TRBV5-8 TGTGCCAGCAGCTACGACAGGTTCGTGAAGCAGTACTTC CASSYDRFVKQYF
once 18 TRBJ2-1 - TRBV11-2 TGTGCCAGCAGCTTAGCTCCCTGGGCGGGGCCCAAATACAATGAGCAGTTCTTC CASSLAPWAGPKYNEQFF
once 16 TRBJ2-7 - TRBV4-2 TGTGCCAGCAGCACCGAGAGCGATCTAGGCCCACGCGAGCAGTACTTC CASSTESDLGPREQYF
- 13 TRBJ2-7 TRBD2 TRBV19 TGTGCCGCATCCTCGGGAGGCTCCTACGAGCAGTACTTC CAASSGGSYEQYF
- 14 TRBJ1-1 TRBD1 TRBV5-4 TGTGCCAGCAGCTTACAGGGGGCGCGGACTGAAGCTTTCTTT CASSLQGARTEAFF
- 17 TRBJ2-5 TRBD2 TRBV7-2 TGTGCCAGCAGCTTAGGAGCCCTAGCGGGAGCTGGAGAGACCCAGTACTTC CASSLGALAGAGETQYF